This is a list of T cell receptor beta chains from one sample in a study of human T cells and chemical hapten exposure. Each CDR3 protein gets one entry after TCRdb re-called the RACE reads with MiXCR. This table has tens of thousands of distinct CDR3 sequences, under 12% appearing once. Specimen: whole blood, collected in connection with sensitization to the hapten diphenylcyclopropenone (DPC). These receptors all stem from a middle-aged man with alopecia areata. Some clones in this sample may be carry-over from other donors' samples. CDR3s include the opening cysteine and the closing phenylalanine or tryptophan. Fields, in order: clone size, J gene, D gene, V gene, CDR3 protein, CDR3 DNA. D genes are given only for firm matches. Clone size is shown for a subset of rows, as once, few, many or a class of expanded clone.

few | TRBJ2-1 | TRBD2 | TRBV11-3 | CASSSRTSGKSSYNEQFF | TGTGCCAGCAGCTCCCGAACTAGCGGGAAGAGCTCCTACAATGAGCAGTTCTTC
NA | TRBJ2-7 | NA | TRBV7-9 | CASSPQGRGYEQYF | TGTGCCAGCAGCCCACAGGGGCGGGGCTACGAGCAGTACTTC
NA | TRBJ1-4 | NA | TRBV7-9 | CASTTTLGPEGTNEKLFF | TGTGCCAGCACGACGACCCTAGGGCCCGAGGGAACTAATGAAAAACTGTTTTTT
NA | TRBJ2-5 | NA | TRBV6-1 | CASSNTAYQETQYF | TGTGCCAGCAGTAATACAGCGTACCAAGAGACCCAGTACTTC
few | TRBJ2-1 | NA | TRBV29-1 | CSVDVGVGYNEQFF | TGCAGCGTTGACGTCGGGGTTGGCTACAATGAGCAGTTCTTC
NA | TRBJ1-1 | NA | TRBV5-5 | CASSFRGNRPNTEAFF | TGTGCCAGCAGCTTCAGGGGTAACCGACCGAACACTGAAGCTTTCTTT
few | TRBJ2-1 | NA | TRBV7-2 | CASSVPGNNEQFF | TGTGCCAGCAGCGTCCCAGGGAACAATGAGCAGTTCTTC
NA | TRBJ1-5 | NA | TRBV19 | CASSIEGARNQPQHF | TGTGCCAGTAGTATAGAAGGGGCTCGTAATCAGCCCCAGCATTTT
many | TRBJ1-5 | NA | TRBV5-1 | CASSLGTGSGNQPQHF | TGCGCCAGCAGCTTGGGCACAGGTTCGGGCAATCAGCCCCAGCATTTT
NA | TRBJ1-1 | NA | TRBV20-1 | CSARAPSGAVGYTEAFF | TGCAGTGCTAGAGCCCCGTCAGGGGCCGTTGGTTACACTGAAGCTTTCTTT